This entry lists 29 T cell receptor beta chains sequenced from one sample in a study of blood T cell repertoires in COVID-19. Profiling relied on immunoSEQ multiplex PCR, and the TCRdb table lists in-frame clones only, not all of them. The data contain some 200,000 clones, 86% of them singletons. Sequencing was performed on peripheral blood. Receptor source: an elderly woman in a cohort sampled during active or convalescent COVID-19.

The CDR3 sequence is CAWRYLSGQPAEGYTF. In DNA form, the CDR3 reads TGTGCCTGGAGGTACCTCTCGGGACAGCCTGCGGAGGGCTACACCTTC. The chain recombines TRBV30 with TRBJ1-2, with 7 positions matching TRBD1. The CDR3 is 16 amino acids. V gave up 3 bases and J gave up 8 bases; unmatched junction bases: 18. The V gene's germline CDR1 is GTSNPN and CDR2 SVGIG (reference sequence).

The chain carries TRBV6-5 and TRBJ2-7; 8 bases are a match to TRBD1. Germline CDR1 reads MNHEY; CDR2 reads SVGAGI. The CDR3 contains 15 residues. Trimming cost V 6 bases and J 0 bases; bases outside gene matches: 7. The CDR3 DNA follows: TGTGCCAGCAGGGAGGGACAGGAACTCTCCTACGAGCAGTACGTC. This encodes CASREGQELSYEQYV.

This chain joins TRBV5-4 and TRBJ2-4; 7 bases line up with TRBD1. The germline gives CDR1 SGHNT, CDR2 YYREEE (reference sequence). This CDR3 comprises 12 residues. The trim removed 1 base at V and 9 bases at J, leaving 1 base unmatched. The CDR3 coding sequence is TGTGCCAGCAGCTTGTCAGGGGGCATTCAGTACTTC. As protein: CASSLSGGIQYF.

The V and J genes are TRBV4-1 and TRBJ2-1; the D gene is possibly TRBD2 (6 bases). Germline loops: CDR1 MGHRA, CDR2 YSYEKL. There are 16 residues in the CDR3. Between the trimmed V and J ends, which lost 1 base and 4 bases, there was a span of 14 bases. CDR3 sequence: CASSQGVGGGYNEQFF. Written as DNA, the CDR3 is TGCGCCAGCAGCCAAGGAGTCGGGGGTGGTTACAATGAGCAGTTCTTC.

The chain employs TRBV10-2 and TRBJ1-4, with 9 bases fitting TRBD1. Germline CDR1 is WSHSY and CDR2 is SAAADI. V dropped 2 bases and J dropped 6; count of bases not matched to a gene: 1. The CDR3 consists of 14 residues. In nucleotides, the CDR3 is TGCGCCAGCAGTGAGACAGGGGGCTATGAAAAACTGTTTTTT. Its protein product is CASSETGGYEKLFF.

The chain is built from TRBV6-2 or TRBV6-3 and TRBJ2-1; 8 bases line up with TRBD2. The CDR3 loop spans 15 amino acids. Germline CDR1 is MNHEY and CDR2 is SVGEGT. J lost 4 bases, V lost 5 bases, and 7 bases had no gene match. Written as DNA, the CDR3 is TGTGCCAGCAGTACGCCAGCGGGGGTGTACAATGAGCAGTTCTTC. Translated, it gives CASSTPAGVYNEQFF.

This clone was counted once. The chain combines TRBV29-1 with TRBJ1-1, with 8 positions matching TRBD1. Unmatched junction bases numbered 12, after V lost 7 bases and J lost 11 bases. This CDR3 region has 12 residues. The germline V gene encodes CDR1 SQVTM and CDR2 ANQGSEA. CDR3 in DNA: TGCAGCGCGGACAGGGAAAAATCTGGCGCTTTCTTT. This gives the protein CSADREKSGAFF.

The chain uses TRBV9 and TRBJ2-1; 8 nucleotides match TRBD2. The CDR3 is 16 residues long. The V gene end was trimmed by 0 bases and the J gene end by 9 bases; junction bases not matched to a gene: 11. Germline CDR1 is SGDLS and CDR2 is YYNGEE. Here the CDR3 DNA reads TGTGCCAGCAGCGTAGGAAGCGGGGGCCGATCGGGTGAGCAGTTCTTC. The encoded protein is CASSVGSGGRSGEQFF.

V and J are TRBV6-5 and TRBJ1-1, with D possibly being TRBD1 (6 bases). CDR1 and CDR2 (germline): MNHEY, SVGAGI. The CDR3 has 13 residues. The V and J ends lost 7 bases and 0 bases respectively, with 9 bases between them. CDR3 nucleotide sequence: TGTGCCAGCAAGAAGGGGGTGAACACTGAAGCTTTCTTT. Translating gives CASKKGVNTEAFF.

For this clone: This CDR3 is also generated by other DNA sequences in the sample. The rearrangement uses TRBV28 and TRBJ1-1; D perhaps matches TRBD1 (6 bases). V shed 6 bases and J shed 3 bases, with 14 bases lying between them. The germline V gene encodes CDR1 MDHEN and CDR2 SYDVKM. This CDR3 spans 14 amino acids. The CDR3 loop reads CASRPLQGDTEAFF. CDR3 DNA sequence: TGTGCCAGCAGGCCCTTACAGGGTGACACTGAAGCTTTCTTT. Supplemented by reference TRBV28 and TRBJ1-1, the full variable domain reads DVKVTQSSRYLVKRTGEKVFLECVQDMDHENMFWYRQDPGLGLRLIYFSYDVKMKEKGDIPEGYSVSREKKERFSLILESASTNQTSMYLCASRPLQGDTEAFFGQGTRLTVV.

This sequence joins TRBV18 and TRBJ1-2; TRBD1 matches at 7 bases. J gave up 3 bases and V 3 bases, and 7 bases lay outside the gene matches. This CDR3 comprises 15 residues. The germline CDR1 and CDR2 sequences are KGHSH and LQKENI. In DNA form, the CDR3 reads TGTGCCAGCTCACCGGTCGCAGGGGGTGACTATGGCTACACCTTC. Amino acid sequence: CASSPVAGGDYGYTF.

The chain recombines TRBV5-6 with TRBJ1-1; D gene uncertain. CDR1 is SGHDT and CDR2 is YYEEEE in the germline V gene. The CDR3 sequence is 13 residues long. V was pared by 0 bases and J by 3 bases, with 6 bases between. The CDR3 DNA sequence: TGTGCCAGCAGCTTGGTCGGGGACACTGAAGCTTTCTTT. It is translated as CASSLVGDTEAFF.

The chain links TRBV6-5 to TRBJ2-3; D might be TRBD1 (5 bases). The CDR3 contains 15 residues. V gave up 6 bases and J gave up 5 bases, with 18 bases separating them. CDR1 MNHEY and CDR2 SVGAGI come from the germline V gene. The CDR3 region is CASRLRGSSGDTQYF. CDR3 sequence (DNA): TGTGCCAGCAGGCTTAGGGGTTCTAGTGGAGATACGCAGTATTTT.

The chain links TRBV3-1 (or the pseudogene TRBV3-2) to TRBJ2-1, with 9 bases matching TRBD2. Germline-derived CDR1 and CDR2 are LGHDT and YNNKEL (reference sequence). CDR3 size: 16 residues. Unmatched junction bases numbered 7, after V lost 1 base and J lost 6 bases. In nucleotides, the CDR3 is TGTGCCAGCAGCCAAGCCGGGACTAGCTTGGTCAATGAGCAGTTCTTC. As protein: CASSQAGTSLVNEQFF.

The chain is built from TRBV28 and TRBJ1-5, with TRBD1 matching over 7 bases. The trim removed 6 bases at V and 0 bases at J, leaving 11 bases unmatched. Germline CDR1 is MDHEN and CDR2 is SYDVKM. CDR3 length: 17 amino acids. CDR3 nucleotides: TGTGCCAGCAGGCAAGGTGGGACAGCCGATAGCAATCAGCCCCAGCATTTT. Protein product: CASRQGGTADSNQPQHF.

This chain connects TRBV5-4 to TRBJ1-4; no clear D. Germline V gene data show CDR1 as SGHNT and CDR2 as YYREEE (reference sequence). V was trimmed by 4 bases and J by 2 bases, leaving 6 bases between them. This CDR3 region has 13 residues. CDR3 bases: TGTGCCAGCAGCCCGGGGACTAATGAAAAACTGTTTTTT. The encoded protein is CASSPGTNEKLFF.

The V call is TRBV7-2, the J call TRBJ2-5; 9 bases line up with TRBD2. Trimming took 1 base from V and 5 from J; bases not matched to a gene: 11. CDR3 size: 17 residues. Looked up from germline, CDR1 is SGHTA and CDR2 is FQGNSA. For the CDR3, the DNA is TGTGCCAGCAGCTTAGGAGTCTTGCGGGGGGGCGCGGAGACCCAGTACTTC. Amino acid sequence: CASSLGVLRGGAETQYF.

This chain connects TRBV18 to TRBJ1-1; TRBD1 matches 9 bases. The CDR3 has 14 residues. Germline V lookup: CDR1 KGHSH, CDR2 LQKENI. V lost 6 bases to trimming and J lost 1 base; unmatched junction nucleotides: 3. CDR3 DNA sequence: TGTGCCAGCTCCCAGGGACAGGGGAACACTGAAGCTTTCTTT. This codes for CASSQGQGNTEAFF.

The V gene is TRBV4-1, the J gene TRBJ1-5; D is unclear. The ends were cut back, 8 bases at V and 6 bases at J, with 20 bases in the middle. Germline values: CDR1 MGHRA, CDR2 YSYEKL. This CDR3 is built from 15 residues. The CDR3 DNA reads TGCGCCAGCGCCCCGGGTCTGTATGGCTTTCAGCCCCAGCATTTT. Translating it yields CASAPGLYGFQPQHF.

The sample holds a few counts of this clone. The rearrangement uses TRBV6-5 and TRBJ2-5; D is perhaps TRBD2 (5 bases). Trimming took off 10 bases at V and 2 bases at J, with 20 bases between the two ends. Germline V CDR1 and CDR2: MNHEY, SVGAGI. The CDR3 is made up of 15 amino acids. CDR3 region: CATANRRRLQETQYF. CDR3 sequence (DNA): TGTGCCACCGCGAACCGGAGGCGGTTGCAAGAGACCCAGTACTTC.

The CDR3 protein is CASMGQGATWELFF. CDR3 coding DNA: TGTGCCAGCATGGGCCAGGGGGCTACTTGGGAGCTGTTTTTT. The chain joins TRBV3-1 (or the pseudogene TRBV3-2) to TRBJ2-2; 8 bases agree with TRBD1. V trimming: 7 bases; J trimming: 9 bases; junction bases outside the gene matches: 10. The CDR3 totals 14 residues. Germline CDR1 is LGHDT and CDR2 is YNNKEL (reference sequence).

V usage is TRBV30 and J usage is TRBJ1-6, with 9 bases lining up with TRBD1. Losses at the gene ends were 0 bases for V and 10 bases for J; bases not matched to a gene: 13. The CDR3 is made up of 17 amino acids. Per the germline V gene, CDR1 is GTSNPN and CDR2 is SVGIG (reference sequence). CDR3 DNA sequence: TGTGCCTGGAGTGTAAGGGGGGGACAGGGCTCGGGCTCACCCCTCCACTTT. It specifies CAWSVRGGQGSGSPLHF.

CDR3 nucleotide sequence: TGCGCCAGCAGCTTGGGGCCGGGCTACGAGCAGTACGTC. Residues: CASSLGPGYEQYV. This chain joins TRBV5-1 and TRBJ2-7, with D unresolved. The CDR3 sequence is 13 residues long. Germline values: CDR1 SGHRS, CDR2 YFSETQ. Trimming stripped 0 bases from V and 3 bases from J, with 7 bases between.

This chain joins TRBV19 and TRBJ1-3; D perhaps matches TRBD1 (6 bases). Germline values: CDR1 LNHDA, CDR2 SQIVND (reference sequence). The CDR3 is made up of 16 amino acids. The V end was cut by 5 bases, the J end by 0 bases, with 14 bases between. For the CDR3, the DNA is TGTGCCAGTAGTGTCTACAGGGCGCACTCTGGAAACACCATATATTTT. It yields the protein CASSVYRAHSGNTIYF.

The V call is TRBV3-1 (or the pseudogene TRBV3-2), the J call TRBJ2-4, with 11 positions matching TRBD2. This CDR3 is 16 amino acids long. Per germline, CDR1 LGHDT and CDR2 YNNKEL (reference sequence). The V gene end was trimmed by 8 bases and the J gene end by 3 bases; junction bases not matched to a gene: 9. Written as DNA, the CDR3 is TGTGCCAGCGGAAGCCTAGCGGGAGGAGACAAAAACATTCAGTACTTC. It specifies CASGSLAGGDKNIQYF.

This clone has just one count. The rearrangement links TRBV5-1 to TRBJ1-5; no definite D call. Germline V lookup: CDR1 SGHRS, CDR2 YFSETQ. Trimming took off 0 bases at V and 3 bases at J, with 13 bases between the two ends. The CDR3 covers 16 residues. CDR3 sequence: CASSLGGGSLNQPQHF. The CDR3 bases are TGCGCCAGCAGCTTGGGCGGAGGGAGCCTCAATCAGCCCCAGCATTTT.

The rearrangement links TRBV4-3 to TRBJ1-1; 7 bases line up with TRBD1. V lost 0 bases to trimming and J lost 10 bases; unmatched junction nucleotides: 5. Germline lookup yields CDR1 LGHNA and CDR2 YSLEER. CDR3 length: 13 residues. In nucleotides, the CDR3 is TGCGCCAGCAGCCAAGACTACAGGGGTGTAGCTTTCTTT. Residues: CASSQDYRGVAFF.

The rearrangement links TRBV11-2 to TRBJ2-2, with 9 bases fitting TRBD1. Germline V gene sequence: CDR1 SGHAT, CDR2 FQNNGV. With 5 bases clipped from V and 9 bases from J, the junction kept 10 bases outside the gene matches. The CDR3 totals 15 residues. CDR3 residues: CASSRDRVGVRELFF. Written as DNA, the CDR3 is TGTGCCAGCAGCCGGGACAGGGTGGGCGTTCGGGAGCTGTTTTTT.

This chain connects TRBV20-1 to TRBJ2-1; D not certain. Germline-derived CDR1 and CDR2 are DFQATT and SNEGSKA (reference sequence). V shed 3 bases and J shed 7 bases, with 10 bases lying between them. There are 12 residues in the CDR3. CDR3 protein: CSASFSQNEQFF. The DNA for the CDR3 is TGCAGTGCTAGTTTTTCGCAGAATGAGCAGTTCTTC.